The rows below give T cell receptor beta chains drawn from one sample of a study of blood T cell repertoires in COVID-19. The data were produced by immunoSEQ multiplex PCR, yet TCRdb's version contains in-frame clones alone and is incomplete. Of about 400,000 clones listed, 89% are singletons. Sequencing was done on a sample of PBMCs or T cells enriched from blood (not recorded which). Receptors originate from a woman aged 25 to 39 who had recovered from COVID-19. Each CDR3 is given with its conserved first and last residue. D genes are given only for firm matches. Size tells how often a clone was seen (once, few, many) or the class of an expanded clone, and some rows leave it out.

v_call	d_call	j_call	clone_size	cdr3_nt	cdr3_aa
TRBV19	-	TRBJ1-5	-	TGTGCCAGTCGACAATTTCTCCAGCCCCAGCATTTT	CASRQFLQPQHF
TRBV27	-	TRBJ2-6	-	TGTGCCAGCACAAAGTGGCGGGGTGAGTCTGGGGCCAACGTCCTGACTTTC	CASTKWRGESGANVLTF
TRBV6-2/TRBV6-3	TRBD1	TRBJ2-7	-	TGTGCCAGCAGCCCCGTAACAGGGGAAATCTCCTACGAGCAGTACTTC	CASSPVTGEISYEQYF
TRBV18	-	TRBJ2-5	-	TGTGCCAGCTCTCCTCTCGAGAAAGTTGAGACCCAGTACTTC	CASSPLEKVETQYF
TRBV18	-	TRBJ2-6	-	TGTGCCAGCTCACCTATCGGGGTATCTTCCTCTGGGGCCAACGTCCTGACTTTC	CASSPIGVSSSGANVLTF
TRBV3-1/TRBV3-2	-	TRBJ1-5	-	TGTGCCAGCAGCCAAGCCAGGCCCTCTGGCAATCAGCCCCAGCATTTT	CASSQARPSGNQPQHF
TRBV18	-	TRBJ2-7	-	TGTGCCAGCTCGCGGGACGGCTCCTACGAGCAGTACTTC	CASSRDGSYEQYF
TRBV7-9	TRBD1	TRBJ2-2	-	TGTGCCAGCAGGGATCCGGGGACAGGGTTCACCGGGGAGCTGTTTTTT	CASRDPGTGFTGELFF
TRBV7-9	TRBD1	TRBJ2-2	medium-sized	TGTGCCAGCAGCTTTGGGACAGGGGGATCCGGGGAGCTGTTTTTT	CASSFGTGGSGELFF
TRBV11-3	TRBD1	TRBJ2-2	-	TGTGCCAGCAGCTTAGTTCAGGGGGCCACCGGGGAGCTGTTTTTT	CASSLVQGATGELFF
TRBV20-1	-	TRBJ1-1	-	TGCAGTGCTAGTCCAGGAGGGGGGGGGCCTGAAGCTTTCTTT	CSASPGGGGPEAFF
TRBV6-2/TRBV6-3	TRBD1	TRBJ2-7	-	TGTGCCAGCAGTTATTCCAGGGGGACGTACGAGCAGTACTTC	CASSYSRGTYEQYF
TRBV27	-	TRBJ1-1	-	TGTGCCAGCAGTCTAGCCGGGAACACTGAAGCTTTCTTT	CASSLAGNTEAFF
TRBV2	TRBD1	TRBJ1-2	-	TGTGCCAGCAGTTCCGGGACAGTTGGTAACTATGGCTACACCTTC	CASSSGTVGNYGYTF
TRBV7-9	-	TRBJ1-5	-	TGTGCCAGCAGCTCCGCAGGGCTCTGGGGCAATCAGCCCCAGCATTTT	CASSSAGLWGNQPQHF
TRBV20-1	TRBD2	TRBJ2-5	-	TGCAGTGCTAGTTGGGAGGGAGAGACCCAGTACTTC	CSASWEGETQYF
TRBV25-1	TRBD2	TRBJ2-3	-	TGTGCCAGCAGTGAAGACGCGGGGGGGTTCACAGATACGCAGTATTTT	CASSEDAGGFTDTQYF
TRBV7-2	-	TRBJ2-2	-	TGTGCCAGCAGCTTTAGCGGGAACACCGGGGAGCTGTTTTTT	CASSFSGNTGELFF
TRBV9	TRBD1	TRBJ1-3	-	TGTGCCAGCAGCGTCCTGGACAGGGGTGGGGGCACCATATATTTT	CASSVLDRGGGTIYF
TRBV10-3	-	TRBJ1-5	-	TGTGCCATCAGTCAGACAGAGGCGGAGCCCCAGCATTTT	CAISQTEAEPQHF
TRBV7-3	-	TRBJ1-1	-	TGTGCCAGCAGCTTAACCGGGGACACCGGCGGGGGCACTGAAGCTTTCTTT	CASSLTGDTGGGTEAFF
TRBV14	-	TRBJ2-7	-	TGTGCCAGCAGCGCCATCACCAGGACCTACGAGCAGTACTTC	CASSAITRTYEQYF
TRBV18	-	TRBJ1-1	-	TGTGCCAGCTCACCTGAAGGGACACCTAACACTGAAGCTTTCTTT	CASSPEGTPNTEAFF
TRBV29-1	-	TRBJ1-1	-	TGCAGCGTTGAAGCCTGGCTTAACACTGAAGCTTTCTTT	CSVEAWLNTEAFF
TRBV18	TRBD1	TRBJ2-7	-	TGTGCCAGCTCACCACCGCAGGGGGTCTCTCGCGAGCAGTACTTC	CASSPPQGVSREQYF
TRBV6-5	-	TRBJ1-1	-	TGTGCCAGCAGTTACTCCGGGTTGTCTGGCACTGAAGCTTTCTTT	CASSYSGLSGTEAFF
TRBV20-1	TRBD2	TRBJ2-3	-	TGCAGTGCTAGTCCCCAGCGGGGGCTTACAGATACGCAGTATTTT	CSASPQRGLTDTQYF
TRBV30	-	TRBJ1-2	-	TGTGCCTGGAGCCTCCGACAGGCCACCTATGGCTACACCTTC	CAWSLRQATYGYTF
TRBV5-6	TRBD1	TRBJ1-4	-	TGTGCCAGCAGCCGACAGGGACGCGAAAAACTGTTTTTT	CASSRQGREKLFF
TRBV6-5	-	TRBJ2-2	-	TGTGCCAGCAGTAGCACGGTGAACACCGGGGAGCTGTTTTTT	CASSSTVNTGELFF
TRBV7-2	TRBD1	TRBJ1-2	-	TGTGCCAGCAGCTTTCCGGGACAGGGTGGCTATGGCTACACCTTC	CASSFPGQGGYGYTF
TRBV28	-	TRBJ1-2	-	TGTGCCAGCAGTCCCGGGACACAACTTAACTATGGCTACACCTTC	CASSPGTQLNYGYTF
TRBV23-1	TRBD2	TRBJ2-1	-	TGCGCCAGCGACCGCAGGCTAGCGGGGGGGAGTGGCTACAATGAGCAGTTCTTC	CASDRRLAGGSGYNEQFF